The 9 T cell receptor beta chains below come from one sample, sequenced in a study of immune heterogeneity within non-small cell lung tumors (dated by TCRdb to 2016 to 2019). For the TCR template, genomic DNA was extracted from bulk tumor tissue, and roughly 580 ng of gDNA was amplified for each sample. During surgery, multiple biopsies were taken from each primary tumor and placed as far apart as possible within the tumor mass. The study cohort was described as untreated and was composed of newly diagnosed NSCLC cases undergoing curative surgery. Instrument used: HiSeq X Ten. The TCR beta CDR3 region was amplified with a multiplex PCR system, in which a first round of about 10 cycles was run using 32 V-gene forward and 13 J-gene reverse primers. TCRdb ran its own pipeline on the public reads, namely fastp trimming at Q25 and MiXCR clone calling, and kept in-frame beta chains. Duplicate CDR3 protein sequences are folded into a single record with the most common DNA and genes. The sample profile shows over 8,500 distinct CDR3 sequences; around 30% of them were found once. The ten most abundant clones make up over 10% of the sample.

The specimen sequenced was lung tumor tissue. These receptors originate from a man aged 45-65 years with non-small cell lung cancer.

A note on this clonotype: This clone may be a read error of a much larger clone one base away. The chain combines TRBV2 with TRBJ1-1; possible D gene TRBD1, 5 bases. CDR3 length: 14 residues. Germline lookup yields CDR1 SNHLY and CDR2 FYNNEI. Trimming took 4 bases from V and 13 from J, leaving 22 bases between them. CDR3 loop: CASSAGGTIYGDFF. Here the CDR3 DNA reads TGTGCCAGCAGTGCGGGGGGAACGATTTATGGGGATTTCTTT. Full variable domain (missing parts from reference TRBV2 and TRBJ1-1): EPEVTQTPSHQVTQMGQEVILRCVPISNHLYFYWYRQILGQKVEFLVSFYNNEISEKSEIFDDQFSVERPDGSNFTLKIRSTKLEDSAMYFCASSAGGTIYGDFFGQGTRLTVV.

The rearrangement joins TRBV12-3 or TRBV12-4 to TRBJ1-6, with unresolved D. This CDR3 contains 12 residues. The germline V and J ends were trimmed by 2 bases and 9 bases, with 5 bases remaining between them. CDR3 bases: TGTGCCAGCAGTTTAAGGGTTTCACCCCTCCACTTT. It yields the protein CASSLRVSPLHF.

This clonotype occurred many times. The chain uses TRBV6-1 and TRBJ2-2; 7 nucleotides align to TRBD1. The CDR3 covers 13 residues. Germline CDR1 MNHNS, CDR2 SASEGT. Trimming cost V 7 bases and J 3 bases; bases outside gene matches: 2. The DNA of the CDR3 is TGTGCCAGCAACGACAGGGACACCGGGGAGCTGTTTTTT. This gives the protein CASNDRDTGELFF.

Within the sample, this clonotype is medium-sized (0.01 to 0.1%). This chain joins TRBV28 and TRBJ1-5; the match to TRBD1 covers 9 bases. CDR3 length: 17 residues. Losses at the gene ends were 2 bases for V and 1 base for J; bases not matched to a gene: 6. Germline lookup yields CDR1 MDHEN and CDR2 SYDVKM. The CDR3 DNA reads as TGTGCCAGCAGTTTACAACCGGGACAGGGAAGCAATCAGCCCCAGCATTTT. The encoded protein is CASSLQPGQGSNQPQHF.

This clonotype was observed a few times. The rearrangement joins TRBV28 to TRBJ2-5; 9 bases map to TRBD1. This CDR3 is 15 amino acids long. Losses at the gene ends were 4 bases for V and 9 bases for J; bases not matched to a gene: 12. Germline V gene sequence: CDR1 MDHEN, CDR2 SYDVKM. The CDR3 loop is CASSSPPPTGGAQYF. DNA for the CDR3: TGTGCCAGCAGTTCACCCCCACCGACAGGGGGTGCCCAGTACTTC.

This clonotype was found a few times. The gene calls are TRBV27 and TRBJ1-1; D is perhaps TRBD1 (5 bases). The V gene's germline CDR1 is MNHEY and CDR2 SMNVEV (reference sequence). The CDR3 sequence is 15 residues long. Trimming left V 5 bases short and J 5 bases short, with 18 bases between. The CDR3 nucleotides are TGTGCCAGCAGTCTACGCCCGGGGGTAGGGACTGAAGCTTTCTTT. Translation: CASSLRPGVGTEAFF.

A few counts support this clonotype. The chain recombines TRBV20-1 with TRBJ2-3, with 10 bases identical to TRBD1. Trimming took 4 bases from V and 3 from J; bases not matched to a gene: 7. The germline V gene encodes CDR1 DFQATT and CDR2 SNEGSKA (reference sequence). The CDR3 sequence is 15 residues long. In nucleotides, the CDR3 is TGCAGTGCTACCAAGCGGGACAGGGGTACAGATACGCAGTATTTT. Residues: CSATKRDRGTDTQYF.

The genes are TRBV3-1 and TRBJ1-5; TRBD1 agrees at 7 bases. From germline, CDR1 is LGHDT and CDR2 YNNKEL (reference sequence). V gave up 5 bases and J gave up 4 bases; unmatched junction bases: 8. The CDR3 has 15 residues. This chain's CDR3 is CASSGDSLGNQPQHF. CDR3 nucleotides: TGTGCCAGCAGCGGGGACAGCTTGGGAAATCAGCCCCAGCATTTT.

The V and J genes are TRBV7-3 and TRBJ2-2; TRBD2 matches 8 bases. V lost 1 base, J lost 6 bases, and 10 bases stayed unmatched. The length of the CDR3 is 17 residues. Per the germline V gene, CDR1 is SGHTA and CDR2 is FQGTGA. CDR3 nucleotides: TGTGCCAGCAGCTTAAGTCACAGCGGGAGTAAGGCCGGGGAGCTGTTTTTT. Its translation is CASSLSHSGSKAGELFF.